Sequencing of this TCR beta chain was carried out in a study of long-term antiretroviral therapy in people with HIV. This clone was found a few times. With 1 base clipped from V and 4 bases from J, the junction kept 8 bases outside the gene matches. The V gene's germline CDR1 is MNHNS and CDR2 SASEGT. The CDR3 covers 16 residues. At survey level, the immunoSEQ assay was run in its v3.0 version. Repertoires were generated with immunoSEQ multiplex PCR, while TCRdb's copy carries only in-frame clones and drops some. Found here are about 35,000 clones, approximately 80% of them singletons; the top ten hold just over 7%. Per donor, at least one pre-ART and at least two post-ART PBMC samples were obtained. Participants who had HIV were, without exception, treated in the United States.

V usage is TRBV6-1 and J usage is TRBJ1-1; 8 nucleotides line up with TRBD1. Specimen: unsorted PBMCs, collected 2 years after starting antiretroviral therapy. The sequence was obtained from a woman in her 50s with HIV. CDR3 region: CASSEDSGGRVTEAFF. The CDR3 coding sequence is TGTGCCAGCAGTGAAGACTCAGGGGGCCGGGTCACTGAAGCTTTCTTT.